The T cell receptor beta chain under discussion was sequenced for a study of monozygotic twins with inflammatory bowel disease. General study results and limits: A reduction in TCRbeta diversity (inverse Simpson) was seen in IBD patients relative to healthy co-twins. Especially with disease activity, IBD patients shared fewer clonotypes with others than healthy twins did.

About this clonotype: The antigen is unknown.

TCRdb re-analyzed the 5' RACE reads; it lists each CDR3 protein once, without DNA. The sample has about 300,000 distinct CDR3 sequences. Researchers isolated total RNA from whole blood without sorting T cells. The sequenced sample was blood. The clonotype comes from a human donor with ulcerative colitis or Crohn's disease, or a healthy co-twin of an affected twin (not recorded which).

CDR3 in amino acids: CASSWRGAPTDTQYF. The chain employs TRBV6-2 or TRBV6-3 and TRBJ2-3; with no DNA, the TCRdb D assignment of TRBD2 cannot be verified. Germline V gene lookup returns CDR1 MNHEY and CDR2 SVGEGT. The CDR3 is 15 amino acids.